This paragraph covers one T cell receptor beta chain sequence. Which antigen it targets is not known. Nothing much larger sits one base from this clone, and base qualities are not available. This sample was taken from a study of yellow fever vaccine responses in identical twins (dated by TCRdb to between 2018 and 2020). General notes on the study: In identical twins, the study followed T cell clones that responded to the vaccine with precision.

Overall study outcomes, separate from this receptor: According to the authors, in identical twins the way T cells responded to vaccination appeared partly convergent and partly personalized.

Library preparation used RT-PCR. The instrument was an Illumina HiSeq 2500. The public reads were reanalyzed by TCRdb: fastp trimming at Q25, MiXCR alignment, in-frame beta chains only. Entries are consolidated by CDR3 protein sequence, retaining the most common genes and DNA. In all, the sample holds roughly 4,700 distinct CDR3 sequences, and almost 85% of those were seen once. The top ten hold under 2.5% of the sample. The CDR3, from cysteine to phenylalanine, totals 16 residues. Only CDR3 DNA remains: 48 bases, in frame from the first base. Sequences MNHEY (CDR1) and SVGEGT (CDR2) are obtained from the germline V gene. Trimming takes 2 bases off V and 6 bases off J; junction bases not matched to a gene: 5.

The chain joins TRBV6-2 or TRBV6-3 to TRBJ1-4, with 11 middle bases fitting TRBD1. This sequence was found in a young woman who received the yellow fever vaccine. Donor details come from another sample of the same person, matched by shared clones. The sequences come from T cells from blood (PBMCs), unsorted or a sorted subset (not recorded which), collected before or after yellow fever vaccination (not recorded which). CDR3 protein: CASSYLTGQGDEKLFF. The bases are TGTGCCAGCAGTTACCTCACGGGACAGGGGGATGAAAAACTGTTTTTT.